This T cell receptor beta chain was observed in a study of control samples from healthy donors and cancer patients. Sequenced by immunoSEQ multiplex PCR; TCRdb stores in-frame clones only, minus some. The sample has fewer than 100,000 clones, about 88% seen once; the top ten hold 5% to 7%. The CDR3 runs 14 residues. Per the germline V gene, CDR1 is SGHNT and CDR2 is YYREEE (reference sequence). The germline V and J ends were trimmed by 3 bases and 6 bases, with 12 bases remaining between them. This clonotype originated in a woman in her fifties or sixties in good health. The chain carries TRBV5-4 and TRBJ1-4; D possibly corresponds to TRBD1 (5 bases). Sequencing used blood. The CDR3 reads CASSYGGGDEKLFF. Here the CDR3 DNA reads TGTGCCAGCAGCTATGGGGGAGGAGATGAAAAACTGTTTTTT.